These T cell receptor beta chains were read from a single sample in a study of technical replicates of blood from a few donors. Using immunoSEQ multiplex PCR, the repertoire was profiled, and TCRdb retains in-frame clones only, with some absent. Altogether tens of thousands of clones are present, approximately 98% being singletons, with the ten largest covering roughly 0.2%. Sequenced material: T cells isolated from PBMCs. The receptor source for this set is a human donor in good health. CDR3s include the opening cysteine and the closing phenylalanine or tryptophan. The D gene is left open where the match is weak. Not all rows give a size; the values are once, few, many and, for expanded clones, a class.

clone size | J gene | D gene | V gene | CDR3 protein | CDR3 DNA
. | TRBJ1-2 | TRBD1 | TRBV7-6 | CASSPTQGAGYGYTF | TGTGCCAGCAGCCCGACGCAGGGGGCGGGTTATGGCTACACCTTC
. | TRBJ1-5 | . | TRBV6-6 | CASSYISGDQPQHF | TGTGCCAGCAGTTACATCTCGGGTGATCAGCCCCAGCATTTT
. | TRBJ2-3 | TRBD2 | TRBV4-3 | CASSLSSGRAYGRDTQYF | TGCGCCAGCAGCCTATCTAGCGGGAGGGCCTATGGGCGGGATACGCAGTATTTT
. | TRBJ2-7 | . | TRBV27 | CASSLSQGYEQYF | TGTGCCAGCAGTTTATCGCAGGGTTACGAGCAGTACTTC
. | TRBJ2-3 | TRBD1 | TRBV5-1 | CASSLLGQGIDTQYF | TGCGCCAGCAGCTTGTTAGGACAGGGGATAGATACGCAGTATTTT
. | TRBJ1-3 | . | TRBV11-2 | CASSLAGGGNTIYF | TGTGCCAGCAGCTTAGCAGGCGGGGGAAACACCATATATTTT
once | TRBJ1-2 | . | TRBV5-4 | CASSLEGGARGYTF | TGTGCCAGCAGCTTGGAAGGTGGGGCGCGCGGCTACACCTTC
. | TRBJ2-7 | TRBD2 | TRBV19 | CASSFLAGTYEQYF | TGTGCCAGTAGTTTCCTAGCGGGAACCTACGAGCAGTACTTC
. | TRBJ2-1 | TRBD1 | TRBV13 | CASSLGAGGKEQFF | TGTGCCAGCAGCTTAGGGGCAGGGGGAAAGGAGCAGTTCTTC
. | TRBJ1-2 | . | TRBV5-4 | CASSPGGPGGGHGYTF | TGTGCCAGCAGCCCGGGGGGACCCGGCGGGGGTCATGGCTACACCTTC
. | TRBJ2-3 | TRBD1 | TRBV5-1 | CASSSPGTDSTDTQYF | TGCGCCAGCAGCTCCCCGGGGACAGATAGCACAGATACGCAGTATTTT
. | TRBJ1-2 | TRBD1 | TRBV9 | CASSVASGQGVNGYTF | TGTGCCAGCAGCGTAGCTAGCGGACAGGGGGTTAATGGCTACACCTTC
. | TRBJ2-7 | TRBD1 | TRBV5-1 | CASSLGQGASEQYF | TGCGCCAGCAGCTTGGGACAGGGGGCATCAGAGCAGTACTTC
. | TRBJ2-2 | TRBD2 | TRBV7-2 | CASSLVGVAGGRAGELFF | TGTGCCAGCAGCTTAGTGGGAGTAGCGGGAGGAAGGGCCGGGGAGCTGTTTTTT
. | TRBJ2-7 | TRBD2 | TRBV4-1 | CASSQKREVPYEQYF | TGCGCCAGCAGCCAAAAGCGGGAGGTTCCATACGAGCAGTACTTC
. | TRBJ2-1 | . | TRBV10-3 | CAITPSGTDNEQFF | TGTGCCATCACCCCATCAGGAACAGACAATGAGCAGTTCTTC
. | TRBJ2-1 | . | TRBV7-9 | CASSARSVQNNEQFF | TGTGCCAGCAGCGCACGGTCAGTACAGAACAATGAGCAGTTCTTC
. | TRBJ1-4 | . | TRBV13 | CASSLGTGNEKLFF | TGTGCCAGCAGCTTAGGGACTGGAAATGAAAAACTGTTTTTT
. | TRBJ1-3 | . | TRBV6-5 | CASSSGFSGNTIYF | TGTGCCAGCAGCTCGGGGTTCTCTGGAAACACCATATATTTT
. | TRBJ2-7 | . | TRBV19 | CASRRGYEQYF | TGTGCCAGTAGAAGAGGTTACGAGCAGTACTTC
. | TRBJ1-1 | TRBD1 | TRBV19 | CASSIIGGVTEAFF | TGTGCCAGTAGTATTATAGGGGGCGTAACTGAAGCTTTCTTT
. | TRBJ2-1 | TRBD2 | TRBV6-1 | CATEAGFIDEQFF | TGTGCCACTGAAGCGGGATTCATAGATGAGCAGTTCTTC
. | TRBJ2-7 | TRBD1 | TRBV6-5 | CASSYSGTGYEQYF | TGTGCCAGCAGTTACTCCGGGACAGGATACGAGCAGTACTTC
. | TRBJ2-2 | . | TRBV6-1 | CASSATWNTGELFF | TGTGCCAGCAGCGCCACTTGGAACACCGGGGAGCTGTTTTTT
. | TRBJ2-2 | TRBD1 | TRBV7-2 | CASSIPGTGALTGELFF | TGTGCCAGCAGCATTCCGGGGACAGGGGCCCTTACCGGGGAGCTGTTTTTT
once | TRBJ1-1 | TRBD1 | TRBV30 | CAWSPRTGNTEAFF | TGTGCCTGGAGTCCCCGGACAGGGAACACTGAAGCTTTCTTT
. | TRBJ2-7 | . | TRBV7-9 | CASSLISGYEQYF | TGTGCCAGCAGCTTAATTAGCGGCTACGAGCAGTACTTC
. | TRBJ2-7 | . | TRBV5-1 | CASSLASTGEQYF | TGCGCCAGCAGCTTGGCCTCGACAGGCGAGCAGTACTTC
. | TRBJ2-1 | . | TRBV7-2 | CASIPASSEQFF | TGTGCCAGCATCCCTGCGAGTTCTGAGCAGTTCTTC
. | TRBJ2-7 | . | TRBV29-1 | CSHGGVLGEQYF | TGCAGCCATGGAGGTGTGTTGGGCGAGCAGTACTTC
. | TRBJ2-7 | . | TRBV30 | CAWKGGRPWEQYF | TGTGCCTGGAAAGGAGGGAGGCCCTGGGAGCAGTACTTC
. | TRBJ1-4 | . | TRBV4-1 | CASSQAGKLFF | TGCGCCAGCAGCCAAGCGGGAAAACTGTTTTTT
. | TRBJ2-3 | . | TRBV5-6 | CASSLAFLTDTQYF | TGTGCCAGCAGCTTGGCGTTCCTCACAGATACGCAGTATTTT
. | TRBJ2-1 | TRBD2 | TRBV5-4 | CASSFGRELGQFF | TGTGCCAGCAGCTTCGGGCGGGAGTTGGGGCAGTTCTTC
. | TRBJ2-6 | TRBD1 | TRBV10-3 | CAISLGTGGAGANVLTF | TGTGCCATCAGTTTAGGGACAGGGGGCGCTGGGGCCAACGTCCTGACTTTC
. | TRBJ2-7 | TRBD2 | TRBV27 | CASSLYRTSGGEQYF | TGTGCCAGCAGTTTATACAGGACTAGCGGGGGCGAGCAGTACTTC
. | TRBJ1-1 | . | TRBV9 | CASSVETGSTEAFF | TGTGCCAGCAGCGTAGAGACGGGGAGCACTGAAGCTTTCTTT
. | TRBJ2-2 | TRBD1 | TRBV18 | CASSPQTGIGELFF | TGTGCCAGCTCACCGCAGACAGGGATCGGGGAGCTGTTTTTT
. | TRBJ1-1 | . | TRBV6-1 | CASAMTGNTEAFF | TGTGCCAGCGCGATGACAGGGAACACTGAAGCTTTCTTT
. | TRBJ2-4 | . | TRBV11-3 | CASLNRDGAAKNIQYF | TGTGCCAGCCTTAACAGGGATGGGGCTGCCAAAAACATTCAGTACTTC
. | TRBJ2-1 | TRBD1 | TRBV19 | CASSIVPTGTNEQFF | TGTGCCAGTAGTATAGTTCCGACAGGGACGAATGAGCAGTTCTTC
. | TRBJ1-5 | TRBD1 | TRBV15 | CATSRERGQVSQPQHF | TGTGCCACCAGCAGAGAGCGGGGACAGGTGAGTCAGCCCCAGCATTTT
. | TRBJ2-3 | TRBD2 | TRBV4-3 | CASSQGTSGYTQYF | TGCGCCAGCAGCCAGGGGACTAGCGGGTATACGCAGTATTTT
. | TRBJ2-3 | . | TRBV7-2 | CASNDPMVTADTQYF | TGTGCCAGCAATGATCCTATGGTAACCGCAGATACGCAGTATTTT
. | TRBJ1-1 | . | TRBV11-3 | CASSFSRTEAFF | TGTGCCAGCAGCTTTAGTCGAACTGAAGCTTTCTTT
. | TRBJ2-3 | TRBD2 | TRBV9 | CASSVGLADTDTQYF | TGTGCCAGCAGCGTAGGACTAGCGGACACAGATACGCAGTATTTT
. | TRBJ2-7 | . | TRBV28 | CASTTPQGGIPIYEQYF | TGTGCCAGCACCACACCCCAGGGGGGAATTCCTATCTACGAGCAGTACTTC
. | TRBJ1-1 | . | TRBV28 | CASTPGHTEAFF | TGTGCCAGCACTCCAGGGCACACTGAAGCTTTCTTT
. | TRBJ2-1 | . | TRBV6-1 | CASSAQGIDYNEQFF | TGTGCCAGCAGCGCTCAGGGGATTGACTACAATGAGCAGTTCTTC
. | TRBJ1-1 | TRBD1 | TRBV7-3 | CASSLTGDRGAEAFF | TGTGCCAGCAGCTTAACGGGGGACAGGGGCGCTGAAGCTTTCTTT
. | TRBJ2-7 | TRBD1 | TRBV25-1 | CASSEPGTGSGNEQYF | TGTGCCAGCAGTGAACCTGGGACAGGGAGCGGTAACGAGCAGTACTTC
. | TRBJ2-5 | . | TRBV4-1 | CASSQDWPETQYF | TGCGCCAGCAGCCAAGATTGGCCCGAGACCCAGTACTTC
. | TRBJ1-2 | TRBD1 | TRBV28 | CAIRQGLGYGYTF | TGTGCCATTAGACAGGGGCTGGGCTATGGCTACACCTTC
once | TRBJ1-1 | TRBD1 | TRBV6-1 | CASSEAGTGVYTEAFF | TGTGCCAGCAGTGAAGCGGGGACAGGGGTTTACACTGAAGCTTTCTTT
once | TRBJ2-1 | . | TRBV6-6 | CASSSTRSYNEQFF | TGTGCCAGCAGTTCAACTCGCTCCTACAATGAGCAGTTCTTC
. | TRBJ2-6 | TRBD1 | TRBV5-1 | CASSFRTGGKTGANVLTF | TGCGCCAGCAGCTTCCGGACAGGGGGGAAAACTGGGGCCAACGTCCTGACTTTC
. | TRBJ2-3 | . | TRBV11-3 | CASSLGYRSITDTQYF | TGTGCCAGCAGCTTAGGGTACAGGAGTATCACAGATACGCAGTATTTT